The 29 T cell receptor beta chains given below trace back to one sample, sequenced in a study of PD-1 blockade in classical Hodgkin lymphoma. Time point described: cycle 4 day 1 (C4D1), after 6 weeks of nivolumab. All trial patients relapsed after autologous stem cell transplantation. Sequenced by immunoSEQ multiplex PCR; TCRdb stores in-frame clones only, minus some. This table holds 110,000 or so clones, 89% found once. Sequenced material: peripheral blood mononuclear cells (PBMCs), taken before the fourth cycle of nivolumab. These TCRs come from a human donor with classical Hodgkin lymphoma.

About this clone itself: One end of the junction is discordant with germline, which a read error may explain. The chain employs TRBV27 and TRBJ1-2; D perhaps matches TRBD1 (6 bases). This CDR3 has 14 residues. Germline assignment: CDR1 MNHEY and CDR2 SMNVEV (reference sequence). The CDR3 coding sequence is TGTGCCAGCATTTTACCGGGGGGGCGCGATGGCTACACCTTC. It is translated as CASILPGGRDGYTF.

The V call is TRBV13, the J call TRBJ2-1; no clear D gene. From germline, CDR1 is PRHDT and CDR2 FYEKMQ (reference sequence). The length of the CDR3 is 16 residues. V lost 5 bases to trimming and J lost 0 bases, with 14 bases between them. The CDR3 loop is CASSPVLGVSYNEQFF. The CDR3 nucleotides read TGTGCCAGCAGCCCGGTCTTGGGTGTCTCCTACAATGAGCAGTTCTTC.

This chain joins TRBV27 and TRBJ2-7, with 9 bases aligning to TRBD2. This CDR3 has 18 amino acids. V shed 5 bases, J shed 3 bases, and the junction held 17 bases outside the gene matches. Germline loops: CDR1 MNHEY, CDR2 SMNVEV (reference sequence). CDR3 nucleotide sequence: TGTGCCAGCAGTCTGGCCCTTAGCGGGAGAGGTCGTTTCTACGAGCAGTACTTC. It codes for CASSLALSGRGRFYEQYF.

The chain employs TRBV18 and TRBJ2-3; perhaps D is TRBD1 or TRBD2 (5 bases each). Germline lookup yields CDR1 KGHSH and CDR2 LQKENI. With 3 bases removed from V and 4 bases from J, the gap between germline ends came to 14 bases. This CDR3 spans 15 amino acids. The CDR3 loop is CASSPRKGTSDTQYF. The CDR3 DNA is TGTGCCAGCTCACCCAGAAAAGGGACCTCAGATACGCAGTATTTT.

A few counts support this clone. This rearrangement joins TRBV4-1 to TRBJ2-5, with 8 bases fitting TRBD2. This CDR3 is 14 amino acids long. Germline V lookup: CDR1 MGHRA, CDR2 YSYEKL. Trimming at V came to 5 bases and at J to 5 bases, leaving 7 bases not matched to a gene. CDR3 bases: TGCGCCAGCAGCTTTGGACTAGCCGACGAGACCCAGTACTTC. Amino acids: CASSFGLADETQYF.

This clone was counted between two and nine times. The rearrangement joins TRBV7-2 to TRBJ2-7, with a weak D call TRBD2 (5 bases). Germline CDR1 SGHTA, CDR2 FQGNSA. The CDR3 consists of 11 residues. V gave up 5 bases and J gave up 7 bases, with 9 bases separating them. CDR3 protein: CASSELGEQYF. The CDR3 coding sequence is TGTGCCAGCAGCGAACTAGGGGAGCAGTACTTC.

This clone was recorded only once. Here the CDR3 reads CASSMPPPGSKNQPQHF. The CDR3 DNA sequence: TGTGCCAGTAGTATGCCCCCCCCCGGGTCGAAGAATCAGCCCCAGCATTTT. The chain has TRBV19 and TRBJ1-5, with no clear D. Trimming took off 3 bases at V and 4 bases at J, with 19 bases between the two ends. The V gene's germline CDR1 is LNHDA and CDR2 SQIVND (reference sequence). The CDR3 runs to 17 residues.

The chain links TRBV7-2 to TRBJ2-1; no clear D gene. The V end lost 1 base, the J end lost 0 bases, and 19 bases lay between the germline ends. From germline, CDR1 is SGHTA and CDR2 FQGNSA. The CDR3 sequence is 19 residues long. The CDR3 protein is CASSLVSFLTGYSYNEQFF. DNA for the CDR3: TGTGCCAGCAGCTTAGTCTCGTTCTTGACTGGTTACTCCTACAATGAGCAGTTCTTC.

The rearrangement links TRBV28 to TRBJ2-5; the D gene is possibly TRBD1 (6 bases). CDR1 is MDHEN, CDR2 SYDVKM, per germline. Trimming took off 10 bases at V and 3 bases at J, with 21 bases between the two ends. The length of the CDR3 is 15 residues. This CDR3 is CANPRGWDKKETQYF. DNA of the CDR3: TGTGCCAACCCGAGGGGCTGGGACAAGAAAGAGACCCAGTACTTC.

The chain carries TRBV7-9 and TRBJ1-4; 7 bases are shared with TRBD1. The CDR3 spans 15 residues. Germline V gene lookup returns CDR1 SEHNR and CDR2 FQNEAQ (reference sequence). J was trimmed by 5 bases and V by 3 bases; bases with no gene match: 6. The CDR3 sequence: CASSLEQGVNEKLFF. DNA of the CDR3: TGTGCCAGCAGCTTGGAGCAGGGGGTGAATGAAAAACTGTTTTTT. The full variable domain, with the rest looked up from reference TRBV7-9 and TRBJ1-4, is DTGVSQNPRHKITKRGQNVTFRCDPISEHNRLYWYRQTLGQGPEFLTYFQNEAQLEKSRLLSDRFSAERPKGSFSTLEIQRTEQGDSAMYLCASSLEQGVNEKLFFGSGTQLSVL.

This clone has only a few counts. V usage is TRBV27 and J usage is TRBJ1-5, with no clear D. The germline gives CDR1 MNHEY, CDR2 SMNVEV (reference sequence). The CDR3 has 10 residues. Between the trimmed V and J ends, which lost 5 bases and 6 bases, there was a span of 2 bases. CDR3 region: CASSGQPQHF. CDR3 bases: TGTGCCAGCAGTGGTCAGCCCCAGCATTTT.

The chain combines TRBV11-2 with TRBJ2-5, with 7 bases matching TRBD1. Germline V gene sequence: CDR1 SGHAT, CDR2 FQNNGV. The CDR3 extends over 13 amino acids. J lost 5 bases, V lost 5 bases, and 5 bases had no gene match. The CDR3 nucleotides read TGTGCCAGCAGCACACAGGGGACGGAGACCCAGTACTTC. This codes for CASSTQGTETQYF.

The chain links TRBV6-1 to TRBJ1-2; TRBD1 matches at 7 bases. There are 15 residues in the CDR3. The germline V gene encodes CDR1 MNHNS and CDR2 SASEGT. Trimming at V came to 6 bases and at J to 5 bases, leaving 12 bases not matched to a gene. CDR3 bases: TGTGCCAGCAGCGCTTACCCGTCAGGGGGGTATGGCTACACCTTC. This sequence encodes CASSAYPSGGYGYTF.

J is TRBJ2-2 and V is TRBV29-1; no clear D gene. V was pared by 5 bases and J by 3 bases, with 7 bases between. The germline CDR1 and CDR2 sequences are SQVTM and ANQGSEA. This CDR3 spans 12 amino acids. As DNA, the CDR3 is TGCAGCGTTTTAGGAGACACCGGGGAGCTGTTTTTT. It codes for CSVLGDTGELFF.

V usage is TRBV19 and J usage is TRBJ2-7; weak D call: TRBD2 (6 bases). V lost 5 bases and J 1 base, leaving 15 bases between the germline ends. The CDR3 loop spans 15 amino acids. Germline V lookup: CDR1 LNHDA, CDR2 SQIVND (reference sequence). CDR3 coding DNA: TGTGCCAGTAGTGCCGTAGAGGGACTGTCCTACGAGCAGTACTTC. The encoded protein is CASSAVEGLSYEQYF. The entire variable domain, with the rest obtained from reference TRBV19 and TRBJ2-7, is as follows: DGGITQSPKYLFRKEGQNVTLSCEQNLNHDAMYWYRQDPGQGLRLIYYSQIVNDFQKGDIAEGYSVSREKKESFPLTVTSAQKNPTAFYLCASSAVEGLSYEQYFGPGTRLTVT.

As to this clone: The junction does not match germline at one end; this may be a read error. This chain connects TRBV5-1 to TRBJ2-7, with D perhaps TRBD2 (5 bases). Germline CDR1 is SGHRS and CDR2 is YFSETQ. The CDR3 totals 16 residues. The DNA for the CDR3 is TGCGCCAGCAGCGCTGGCCGGGGTCCTTCAGCCTACGAGCAGCACTTC. Translating gives CASSAGRGPSAYEQHF.

The chain carries TRBV4-1 and TRBJ2-5; either TRBD1 or TRBD2 may supply D (6 bases each). This CDR3 comprises 15 residues. With 5 bases removed from V and 5 bases from J, the gap between germline ends came to 18 bases. Per the germline V gene, CDR1 is MGHRA and CDR2 is YSYEKL. CDR3 DNA sequence: TGCGCCAGCAGCTTAAAACTAGCAGGGGACGAGACCCAGTACTTC. Protein sequence: CASSLKLAGDETQYF.

The count of this clone is one. This rearrangement joins TRBV5-8 to TRBJ1-5; D not certain. Trimming removed 0 bases at V and 4 bases at J, with 11 bases between. The V gene's germline CDR1 is SGHTS and CDR2 YDEGEE. The CDR3 is made up of 15 amino acids. CDR3 amino acids: CASSLGGSGNQPQHF. The CDR3 DNA reads as TGTGCCAGCAGCTTGGGAGGGTCGGGTAATCAGCCCCAGCATTTT.

The chain uses TRBV27 and TRBJ2-7, with 9 bases lining up with TRBD2. The CDR3 has 14 residues. V was pared by 4 bases and J by 1 base, with 2 bases of the junction left unmatched. The germline V gene has CDR1 MNHEY and CDR2 SMNVEV (reference sequence). The CDR3 region has the DNA TGTGCCAGCAGTTCTCTAGCGGGGTCCTACGAGCAGTACTTC. It encodes CASSSLAGSYEQYF.

The chain recombines TRBV19 with TRBJ1-5; 7 bases are shared with TRBD1. Germline CDR1 reads LNHDA; CDR2 reads SQIVND (reference sequence). V trimming: 3 bases; J trimming: 3 bases; junction bases outside the gene matches: 2. The CDR3 contains 14 residues. In DNA, the CDR3 is TGTGCCAGTAGTATCGGGACAGTCAATCAGCCCCAGCATTTT. Translation gives CASSIGTVNQPQHF.

This chain connects TRBV6-1 to TRBJ1-6; D uncertain. Trimming removed 1 base from V and 9 bases from J, with 16 bases in between. From germline, CDR1 is MNHNS and CDR2 SASEGT. The CDR3 spans 16 residues. CDR3 protein: CASSEVPESSGSPLHF. The CDR3 DNA reads TGTGCCAGCAGTGAAGTCCCTGAGAGTAGTGGTTCACCCCTCCACTTT.

V usage is TRBV29-1 and J usage is TRBJ2-1; 10 bases are a match to TRBD2. Germline-derived CDR1 and CDR2 are SQVTM and ANQGSEA. The length of the CDR3 is 15 residues. Losses at the gene ends were 0 bases for V and 6 bases for J; bases not matched to a gene: 5. This CDR3 is CSVEEAASGGNEQFF. In DNA form, the CDR3 reads TGCAGCGTTGAAGAGGCTGCTAGCGGGGGCAATGAGCAGTTCTTC.

This clone was recorded only once. The chain carries TRBV7-2 and TRBJ1-2; tentative D call: TRBD1 (6 bases). V was pared by 6 bases and J by 4 bases, with 12 bases between. Germline V gives CDR1 SGHTA, CDR2 FQGNSA. The CDR3 is 13 residues long. The CDR3 protein is CASRRDNLYGYTF. The CDR3 DNA follows: TGTGCCAGCAGGAGGGACAACCTCTATGGCTACACCTTC.

The gene calls are TRBV6-5 and TRBJ1-2; D perhaps matches TRBD1 (6 bases). Germline values: CDR1 MNHEY, CDR2 SVGAGI. This CDR3 is built from 15 residues. Trimming removed 10 bases at V and 3 bases at J, with 21 bases between. The CDR3 here is CAIRDGQGKDYGYTF. The CDR3 region has the DNA TGTGCCATCAGAGACGGCCAGGGGAAAGACTATGGCTACACCTTC.

The J gene is TRBJ2-3, the V gene TRBV19; 9 bases agree with TRBD1. Trimming removed 5 bases from V and 3 bases from J; junction bases left unmatched: 6. The CDR3 has 15 residues. Looked up from germline, CDR1 is LNHDA and CDR2 is SQIVND (reference sequence). Here the CDR3 DNA reads TGTGCCAGTAGTCCGACAGGGGGGTGGACAGATACGCAGTATTTT. Translated, it gives CASSPTGGWTDTQYF.

CDR3 in DNA: TGTGCCAGCAGCTTAGACGGGTACTCTGGAAACACCATATATTTT. Translated, it gives CASSLDGYSGNTIYF. The chain is built from TRBV7-2 and TRBJ1-3; D is uncertain. The germline V gene has CDR1 SGHTA and CDR2 FQGNSA. The CDR3 has 15 amino acids. The germline V and J ends were trimmed by 1 base and 0 bases, with 7 bases remaining between them.

The chain has TRBV9 and TRBJ1-1, with 7 bases fitting TRBD1. Trimming cost V 4 bases and J 4 bases; bases outside gene matches: 7. The germline V gene encodes CDR1 SGDLS and CDR2 YYNGEE. The CDR3 totals 14 residues. The CDR3 DNA is TGTGCCAGCAGCCCCTTCCCAGGGGGCACTGAAGCTTTCTTT. It codes for CASSPFPGGTEAFF.

There are a few counts of this clone. The CDR3 DNA reads TGTGCCAGCAGGGGACTAGCCCATACGCAGTATTTT. This translates into CASRGLAHTQYF. The chain is built from TRBV2 and TRBJ2-3; 9 nucleotides line up with TRBD2. Germline trimming cut 6 bases from V and 7 bases from J; bases unmatched to any gene: 2. Germline lookup yields CDR1 SNHLY and CDR2 FYNNEI. The CDR3 runs to 12 residues.

The chain carries TRBV27 and TRBJ2-1; D unresolved. The CDR3 is made up of 13 amino acids. The V end was cut by 5 bases, the J end by 2 bases, with 7 bases between. Per the germline V gene, CDR1 is MNHEY and CDR2 is SMNVEV (reference sequence). CDR3: CASSPLPYNEQFF. CDR3 bases: TGTGCCAGCAGTCCCTTGCCCTACAATGAGCAGTTCTTC.